Here is one T cell receptor (beta chain) with its context. It lacks a known antigen. Base-call qualities are not available, and no considerably larger clone is one nucleotide away. Library prep was done by PCR. Instrument used: Illumina HiSeq 2500. To reduce PCR and sequencing biases, unique molecular identifiers were built into the TCR beta cDNA libraries. Per 1 to 10 million input T cells, roughly 500,000 cDNA molecules were obtained, such that each molecule approximated one T cell. The same protocol used for the earlier healthy control dataset was applied to prepare and sequence the patient libraries. Within a given batch, samples were prepared together, multiplexed and sequenced on the same HiSeq lane. In the source study's methods: Raw barcoded reads were processed with MIGEC, discarding single-read molecular identifier groups before consensus assembly and CDR3 extraction. Clonotype tables were post-analysed with VDJtools, and diversity was normalized by down-sampling all datasets to the smallest sample size. Repertoire overlap clustering matched CDR3 amino acid but not nucleotide sequences to correct batch-related cross-sample contamination. Using fastp at Q25 and MiXCR, TCRdb reprocessed the public reads and kept productive beta chains. CDR3 protein sequences are deduplicated, and each keeps its most common genes and DNA. Clone size and V and J calls follow TCRdb, not the original study. In this sample the table shows hundreds of thousands of distinct CDR3 sequences, roughly 29% of which occur a single time. Clones ranked in the top ten supply around 0.6% of the sample.

CDR1 and CDR2 are drawn from the germline V gene: MNHNS, SASEGT. The CDR3 has 17 amino acids, counting the end cysteine and phenylalanine. The retained sequence is limited to the CDR3, 51 bases, with the frame set at the first base. For this chain, trimming is 6 bases at the V end and 7 bases at the J end, and the number of junction bases without a gene match is 17. The source of the sample is a study of post-analysis software for immune sequencing data (dated by TCRdb to between 2014 and 2017). A note on the overall study: Recorded disease courses included relapsing-remitting, secondary progressive and progressive-relapsing multiple sclerosis, with some patients lacking subtype annotation. The multiple sclerosis patient repertoires were compared with under 13 previously published healthy control repertoires from donors aged about 6 to 26 years. A subset of samples was prepared in parallel using single-end sample barcoding, then pooled and co-amplified after Illumina adapter ligation. General findings and caveats noted by the study authors: When samples were clustered directly using the F measure, samples prepared in the same batch co-clustered strongly, which prompted a batch-effect correction. Roughly 5 TRBV segments, including TRBV5-6, TRBV5-1 and TRBV20-1, were significantly more frequent in patients than controls. The multiple sclerosis patient group was slightly younger than the control group. Compared with controls, multiple sclerosis patients had significantly lower normalized Chao1 diversity, a finding suggesting substantial peripheral T-cell clonal expansion.

TCR beta repertoires were profiled from peripheral blood of about a dozen young patients with multiple sclerosis to demonstrate the VDJtools post-analysis software. The multiple sclerosis patients were children and adolescents ranging in age from about 6 to 17 years. Material: blood. This receptor was identified in a girl between 5 and 17 years old with multiple sclerosis. The sequence joins TRBV6-1 to TRBJ1-2; TRBD1 aligns with 10 central bases. The nucleotide sequence is TGTGCCAGCAGGTCCCTGGACAGGGGGGCTTTGCGCGGTGGCTACACCTTC. Protein translation: CASRSLDRGALRGGYTF.